The 8 T cell receptor beta chains given below trace back to one sample, sequenced in a study of CD8 T cells in ankylosing spondylitis. General study results and limits: A motif of several highly homologous TCR beta variants was seen as apparently characteristic of ankylosing spondylitis blood.

Their antigens remain unidentified. TCRdb analysed the 5' RACE reads with MiXCR anew, one entry per CDR3 protein. The sample has hundreds of thousands of distinct CDR3 sequences; roughly 26% are singletons. The source material was blood, either unsorted or a sorted T cell fraction (not recorded which). Receptors were obtained from a male donor with ankylosing spondylitis.

The chain couples TRBV18 to TRBJ2-1; D not resolved. Trimming removed 6 bases from V and 3 bases from J, with 9 bases in between. Per the germline V gene, CDR1 is KGHSH and CDR2 is LQKENI. CDR3 length: 13 amino acids. Here the CDR3 DNA reads TGTGCCAGCTCTCGAGAGGACTACAATGAGCAGTTCTTC. Amino acid sequence: CASSREDYNEQFF.

The chain uses TRBV12-3 or TRBV12-4 and TRBJ2-1; D possibly corresponds to TRBD1 (6 bases). The V end was cut by 10 bases, the J end by 6 bases, with 22 bases between. This CDR3 is 15 amino acids long. The CDR3 loop is CATALPGTISNEQFF. CDR3 coding DNA: TGTGCCACCGCTTTGCCCGGGACAATCTCCAATGAGCAGTTCTTC.

This clonotype was detected only once. This chain joins TRBV5-1 and TRBJ1-6; D gene unclear. The CDR3 is 14 residues long. The V gene's germline CDR1 is SGHRS and CDR2 YFSETQ. The ends were cut back, 1 base at V and 1 base at J, with 3 bases in the middle. The chain's CDR3 is CASSLQSYNSPLHF. The CDR3 bases are TGCGCCAGCAGCTTGCAATCCTATAATTCACCCCTCCACTTT.

This clonotype has a handful of counts. This chain connects TRBV2 to TRBJ2-2, with 7 positions matching TRBD2. V was clipped by 6 bases and J by 7 bases; unmatched bases: 8. This CDR3 region has 14 residues. The germline gives CDR1 SNHLY, CDR2 FYNNEI. The CDR3 DNA follows: TGTGCCAGCAGGGGCGGCTCTAGCGGCGGGGAGCTGTTTTTT. As protein: CASRGGSSGGELFF. Full variable domain (remainder filled in from reference TRBV2 and TRBJ2-2): EPEVTQTPSHQVTQMGQEVILRCVPISNHLYFYWYRQILGQKVEFLVSFYNNEISEKSEIFDDQFSVERPDGSNFTLKIRSTKLEDSAMYFCASRGGSSGGELFFGEGSRLTVL.

This clonotype was seen only a few times. The DNA for the CDR3 is TGTGCCAGCAGCCAAGATAGGAGCGGGAGCGGGACAGATACGCAGTATTTT. Its protein product is CASSQDRSGSGTDTQYF. The J gene is TRBJ2-3, the V gene TRBV4-2; 8 nucleotides match TRBD2. The CDR3 is made up of 17 amino acids. CDR1 is LGHNA, CDR2 YNFKEQ, per germline. Trimming cost V 0 bases and J 3 bases; bases outside gene matches: 8.

This clonotype was seen at least ten times. The V and J genes are TRBV12-3 or TRBV12-4 and TRBJ2-2; D remains unclear. Trimming removed 6 bases from V and 3 bases from J, with 8 bases in between. The CDR3 covers 13 residues. The CDR3 sequence is CASRFDDTGELFF. The CDR3 DNA sequence: TGTGCCAGCAGGTTCGACGACACCGGGGAGCTGTTTTTT.

The chain uses TRBV4-2 and TRBJ1-3; D not certain. V was trimmed by 1 base and J by 0 bases, leaving 10 bases between them. Germline lookup yields CDR1 LGHNA and CDR2 YNFKEQ. The CDR3 spans 16 residues. The CDR3 sequence: CASSQGVGYSGNTIYF. CDR3 DNA sequence: TGTGCCAGCAGCCAAGGGGTAGGGTACTCTGGAAACACCATATATTTT.

This chain connects TRBV29-1 to TRBJ2-5, with unresolved D. Germline CDR1 SQVTM, CDR2 ANQGSEA. Trimming shortened V by 7 bases and J by 0 bases, and 9 bases separated the two germline ends. CDR3 length: 12 amino acids. CDR3 region: CSAGHHQETQYF. The DNA for the CDR3 is TGCAGCGCCGGTCACCACCAAGAGACCCAGTACTTC.